The text below deals with one T cell receptor (beta chain). The target antigen is unknown. Germline-derived CDR1 and CDR2 are MNHEY and SVGEGT. CDR3 length equals 16 residues. Deletions cut 0 bases from V and 6 bases from J, with 15 bases between. These data originate in a study of T cell responses to AZD1222 COVID-19 vaccine. Method: immunoSEQ multiplex PCR; TCRdb's copy keeps in-frame clones and lacks some. The sample records approximately 110,000 clones, roughly 84% being singletons. Study-level results: Targeting of unmutated variant regions was reportedly seen in nearly half of spike-specific TCRs. Females outnumbered males among donors, who were mostly white British; clonal diversity was possibly underestimated. Receipt of two AZD1222 doses was followed by a rise in Spike-specific TCR breadth and depth.

The sequencing used peripheral blood, collected on day 0 of AZD1222 vaccination. The sequence came from an adult in good health. This sequence joins TRBV6-2 or TRBV6-3 and TRBJ2-1, with D tentatively TRBD1 or TRBD2 (5 bases each). The DNA for the CDR3 is TGTGCCAGCAGTTACTCTCCACCTCGAGGGGTCAATGAGCAGTTCTTC. It codes for CASSYSPPRGVNEQFF.